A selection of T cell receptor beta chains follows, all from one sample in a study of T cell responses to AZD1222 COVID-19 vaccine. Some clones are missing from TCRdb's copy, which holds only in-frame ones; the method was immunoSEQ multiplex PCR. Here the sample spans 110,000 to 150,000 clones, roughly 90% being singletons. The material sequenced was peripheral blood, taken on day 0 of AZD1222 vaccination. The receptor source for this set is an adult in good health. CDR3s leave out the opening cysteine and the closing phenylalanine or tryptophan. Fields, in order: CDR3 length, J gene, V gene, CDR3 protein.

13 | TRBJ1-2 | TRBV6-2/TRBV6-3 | ASSLPGRTNYGYT
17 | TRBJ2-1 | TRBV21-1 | ASSKTQLTGNDSYNEQF
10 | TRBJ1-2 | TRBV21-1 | ASSIYRVSYT
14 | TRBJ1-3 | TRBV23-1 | ASSQSKDYDGNTIY
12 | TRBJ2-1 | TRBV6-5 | ASSGGGHYNEQF
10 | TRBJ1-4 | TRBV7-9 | ASSPGVNKLF
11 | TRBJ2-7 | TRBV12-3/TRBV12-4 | ASSWGQVYEQY
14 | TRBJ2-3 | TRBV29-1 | SGVAGAGLGTDTQY
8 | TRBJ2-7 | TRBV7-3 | ASSYAGIF
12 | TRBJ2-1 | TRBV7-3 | ASSLGALEDEQF
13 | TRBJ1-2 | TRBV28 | ASSAQALANYGYT
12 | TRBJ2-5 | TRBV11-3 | ASSPSLAAETQY
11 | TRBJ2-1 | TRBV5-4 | ASSLAGDNEQF
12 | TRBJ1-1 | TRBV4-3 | ASSLTGVGTEAF
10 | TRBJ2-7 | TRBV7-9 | ASSPQGGEQY
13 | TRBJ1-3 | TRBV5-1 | ASSLGTGHGNTIY